What follows are 28 T cell receptor beta chains derived from one specimen sequenced in a study of cytotoxic CD8 clonotypes in ibrutinib-treated CLL. TCRdb keeps only in-frame clones here, not all; method: immunoSEQ multiplex PCR. The table has some 12,000 clones, around three quarters seen once. Material: PBMCs, obtained at disease progression, from a patient treated with ibrutinib. The receptors here all came from a human donor with chronic lymphocytic leukemia.

The chain combines TRBV11-2 with TRBJ1-5; TRBD1 matches at 7 bases. Germline CDR1 reads SGHAT; CDR2 reads FQNNGV. CDR3 size: 15 residues. With V trimmed by 1 base and J by 2 bases, 2 bases remained unmatched. This CDR3 is CASSLGDSGNQPQHF. DNA for the CDR3: TGTGCCAGCAGCTTAGGGGACAGTGGCAATCAGCCCCAGCATTTT.

The V and J genes are TRBV10-3 and TRBJ1-1; 8 nucleotides line up with TRBD1. CDR3 length: 16 amino acids. With V trimmed by 2 bases and J by 5 bases, 10 bases remained unmatched. Germline CDR1 is ENHRY and CDR2 is SYGVKD. In DNA form, the CDR3 reads TGTGCCATCAGTGAGCCCGGACAGGGATCGCGGACTGAAGCTTTCTTT. It is translated as CAISEPGQGSRTEAFF.

Only a few counts were recorded for this clone. The chain couples TRBV16 to TRBJ2-5, with 7 positions matching TRBD2. After removal of 0 bases from V and 2 bases from J, the junction contained 6 bases not matched to a gene. Germline V gene sequence: CDR1 KGHSY, CDR2 FQNENV. The CDR3 has 16 residues. The CDR3 is CASSQSWEGLQETQYF. CDR3 in DNA: TGTGCCAGCAGCCAATCTTGGGAGGGATTACAAGAGACCCAGTACTTC.

This clone has just one count. V gene TRBV4-1 combines with J gene TRBJ2-7; D possibly matches TRBD1 or TRBD2 (5 bases each). Trimming pared 0 bases from V and 7 bases from J, leaving 13 bases between. This CDR3 has 14 residues. The V gene's germline CDR1 is MGHRA and CDR2 YSYEKL. The CDR3 bases are TGCGCCAGCAGCCAAGAAGGGACCACCCAAGAGCAGTACTTC. This translates into CASSQEGTTQEQYF.

V and J are TRBV19 and TRBJ2-7, with 8 bases matching TRBD2. Trimming cost V 4 bases and J 1 base; bases outside gene matches: 3. The V gene's germline CDR1 is LNHDA and CDR2 SQIVND (reference sequence). CDR3 length equals 14 residues. The chain's CDR3 is CASSTAGGSYEQYF. For the CDR3, the DNA is TGTGCCAGTAGTACCGCGGGGGGATCCTACGAGCAGTACTTC.

The chain has TRBV6-6 and TRBJ2-7; the D is unclear. V lost 0 bases and J lost 2, with 14 bases in between. The length of the CDR3 is 16 residues. Germline CDR1 reads MNHNY; CDR2 reads SVGAGI (reference sequence). The CDR3 DNA is TGTGCCAGCAGTTACTCGAACGGGCCCCTCGCCTACGAGCAGTACTTC. Translation: CASSYSNGPLAYEQYF.

The chain's CDR3 is CASSLAIRWGGPSSYNEQFF. The CDR3 bases are TGCGCCAGCAGCTTGGCCATTAGGTGGGGGGGCCCTAGCTCCTACAATGAGCAGTTCTTC. J is TRBJ2-1 and V is TRBV5-1; TRBD2 is a possible D gene (7 bases). Trimming pared 0 bases from V and 0 bases from J, leaving 22 bases between. CDR1 and CDR2 from the germline V gene are SGHRS and YFSETQ. The CDR3 totals 20 residues.

The rearrangement joins TRBV6-6 to TRBJ2-7, with D hard to call. The CDR3 is 13 amino acids. With 9 bases removed from V and 3 bases from J, the gap between germline ends came to 15 bases. Germline V gene data show CDR1 as MNHNY and CDR2 as SVGAGI (reference sequence). The CDR3 loop reads CASSRTEGYEQYF. The CDR3 nucleotides read TGTGCCAGTTCAAGGACGGAAGGCTACGAGCAGTACTTC.

J is TRBJ2-1 and V is TRBV7-9, with 9 bases matching TRBD2. J lost 6 bases, V lost 11 bases, and 14 bases had no gene match. The CDR3 extends over 15 amino acids. Per the germline V gene, CDR1 is SEHNR and CDR2 is FQNEAQ (reference sequence). CDR3: CAAAGGLADFNEQFF. CDR3 DNA: TGTGCCGCAGCGGGGGGCCTAGCGGATTTCAATGAGCAGTTCTTC. Looking up the rest from reference TRBV7-9 and TRBJ2-1 gives the full variable domain: DTGVSQNPRHKITKRGQNVTFRCDPISEHNRLYWYRQTLGQGPEFLTYFQNEAQLEKSRLLSDRFSAERPKGSFSTLEIQRTEQGDSAMYLCAAAGGLADFNEQFFGPGTRLTVL.

A single count supports this clone. V is TRBV30 and J is TRBJ1-1; D gene ambiguous. Germline V gives CDR1 GTSNPN, CDR2 SVGIG (reference sequence). The CDR3 is 13 residues long. V was cut by 3 bases and J by 1 base, with 9 bases left in between. CDR3 DNA sequence: TGTGCCTGGAGGAGGAAGGGGAACACTGAAGCTTTCTTT. Translated, it gives CAWRRKGNTEAFF.

V is TRBV27 and J is TRBJ2-2; 9 nucleotides align to TRBD1. J lost 5 bases, V lost 6 bases, and 4 bases had no gene match. Germline CDR1 and CDR2: MNHEY and SMNVEV (reference sequence). The CDR3 covers 14 residues. The CDR3 coding sequence is TGTGCCAGCAGGAGACAGGGGGGTACCGGGGAGCTGTTTTTT. Translation gives CASRRQGGTGELFF.

The chain couples TRBV19 to TRBJ2-2; D remains ambiguous. The germline V gene encodes CDR1 LNHDA and CDR2 SQIVND (reference sequence). V was shortened by 5 bases and J by 8 bases, with 12 bases between the two germline ends. This CDR3 is 13 amino acids long. The CDR3, as DNA: TGTGCCAGTAGTCGATCAGCGATTGGGGAGCTGTTTTTT. This codes for CASSRSAIGELFF.

V and J are TRBV6-1 and TRBJ2-7, with 9 bases that match TRBD1. The CDR3 loop spans 14 amino acids. Germline CDR1 and CDR2: MNHNS and SASEGT. Trimming cost V 4 bases and J 3 bases; bases outside gene matches: 4. The CDR3 DNA sequence: TGTGCCAGCAGTGCACAGGGGGCGGGCTACGAGCAGTACTTC. Its translation is CASSAQGAGYEQYF.

The chain carries TRBV28 and TRBJ1-2, with D unclear. The CDR3 spans 13 residues. Trimming took off 6 bases at V and 8 bases at J, with 16 bases between the two ends. Germline V lookup: CDR1 MDHEN, CDR2 SYDVKM. The CDR3 here is CASRPDRAKGYTF. The DNA for the CDR3 is TGTGCCAGCAGACCGGACCGGGCAAAAGGCTACACCTTC.

This chain uses TRBV5-1 with TRBJ2-3, with 7 bases fitting TRBD1. Germline V gene sequence: CDR1 SGHRS, CDR2 YFSETQ. The CDR3 consists of 16 residues. The junction had 8 bases not matched to a gene; V was cut back by 3 bases and J by 1 base. The DNA for the CDR3 is TGCGCCAGCAGCTACTTGAGCGGACAGGGCACAGATACGCAGTATTTT. This encodes CASSYLSGQGTDTQYF.

The chain joins TRBV5-1 to TRBJ1-3; no firm D call. V lost 5 bases and J lost 0, with 9 bases in between. Per germline, CDR1 SGHRS and CDR2 YFSETQ. This CDR3 comprises 14 residues. The CDR3 bases are TGCGCCAGCAGGACAAGTGTCTCTGGAAACACCATATATTTT. This translates into CASRTSVSGNTIYF.

The CDR3 sequence is CASSDHPSGRAVDEQFF. The CDR3 nucleotides read TGTGCCAGCAGTGACCACCCTAGCGGGAGGGCCGTGGATGAGCAGTTCTTC. The chain couples TRBV6-1 to TRBJ2-1; 12 nucleotides match TRBD2. Unmatched junction bases numbered 11, after V lost 3 bases and J lost 8 bases. Germline loops: CDR1 MNHNS, CDR2 SASEGT. The CDR3 sequence is 17 residues long.

The sample holds a few counts of this clone. The chain recombines TRBV5-1 with TRBJ2-4, with 7 nucleotides matching TRBD2. Trimming at V came to 0 bases and at J to 8 bases, leaving 8 bases not matched to a gene. The CDR3 loop spans 15 amino acids. Per germline, CDR1 SGHRS and CDR2 YFSETQ. CDR3: CASSLGRGLGDIQYF. CDR3 bases: TGCGCCAGCAGCTTGGGGCGGGGGTTGGGAGACATTCAGTACTTC.

This chain connects TRBV5-7 to TRBJ2-1; D is perhaps TRBD2 (6 bases). TRBV5-7 is an ORF, and what it does is uncertain. This CDR3 has 14 amino acids. V dropped 1 base and J dropped 4 bases, with 9 bases sitting between them. The CDR3 bases are TGTGCCAGCAGCTTGTCGGGGGAGTACAATGAGCAGTTCTTC. It encodes CASSLSGEYNEQFF.

The rearrangement uses TRBV18 and TRBJ1-2, with D tentatively TRBD1 (6 bases). Germline V gene sequence: CDR1 KGHSH, CDR2 LQKENI. CDR3 length: 17 amino acids. V gave up 1 base and J gave up 8 bases, with 23 bases separating them. Here the CDR3 DNA reads TGTGCCAGCTCACCACAACAGGGAAGCTCTGGGGAGGGCGGCTACACCTTC. This translates into CASSPQQGSSGEGGYTF.

V and J are TRBV5-1 and TRBJ1-1; perhaps TRBD1 as D (5 bases). Trimming pared 4 bases from V and 5 bases from J, leaving 21 bases between. This CDR3 is 16 amino acids long. Germline CDR1 is SGHRS and CDR2 is YFSETQ. The CDR3 loop is CASSPGGAGRVTEAFF. The CDR3 DNA is TGCGCCAGCAGCCCGGGCGGCGCAGGGAGGGTTACTGAAGCTTTCTTT.

The chain combines TRBV5-5 with TRBJ1-1, with TRBD1 matching 7 bases. Germline assignment: CDR1 SGHKS and CDR2 YYEKEE (reference sequence). The CDR3 contains 16 residues. V lost 4 bases to trimming and J lost 4 bases; unmatched junction nucleotides: 13. Here the CDR3 DNA reads TGTGCCAGCAGCCAACTGACAGGGAGGACGATCACTGAAGCTTTCTTT. This translates into CASSQLTGRTITEAFF.

The J gene is TRBJ2-7, the V gene TRBV2; 12 bases match TRBD2. The V segment lost 5 bases and the J segment 2 bases; nucleotides outside the gene matches: 4. Germline V CDR1 and CDR2: SNHLY, FYNNEI. The CDR3 consists of 15 residues. CDR3 sequence: CASSSLAGGPYEQYF. CDR3 sequence (DNA): TGTGCCAGCAGTTCTCTAGCGGGGGGGCCCTACGAGCAGTACTTC.

The chain combines TRBV2 with TRBJ1-5; no clear D gene. V was cut by 6 bases and J by 6 bases, with 15 bases left in between. In germline, CDR1 is SNHLY, CDR2 FYNNEI. The CDR3 has 14 amino acids. The CDR3 nucleotides read TGTGCCAGCAGCGTTTTGGGGAAGGGTCAGCCCCAGCATTTT. This codes for CASSVLGKGQPQHF.

This clone was picked up one time. The rearrangement links TRBV29-1 to TRBJ2-1, with 7 positions matching TRBD1. The CDR3 is 12 residues long. V shed 7 bases and J 9 bases; nucleotides not matched to a gene: 9. Germline values: CDR1 SQVTM, CDR2 ANQGSEA. The CDR3 sequence: CSGHRGNGEQFF. The CDR3 DNA reads TGCAGCGGCCACAGGGGCAATGGTGAGCAGTTCTTC.

The rearrangement uses TRBV5-1 and TRBJ1-3; maybe TRBD1 (5 bases). Trimming left V 4 bases short and J 0 bases short, with 11 bases between. CDR3 length: 15 amino acids. Germline V gives CDR1 SGHRS, CDR2 YFSETQ. CDR3 coding DNA: TGCGCCAGCAGCCTAGGTGGGGCCTCTGGAAACACCATATATTTT. This sequence encodes CASSLGGASGNTIYF. The full variable domain, completed using reference TRBV5-1 and TRBJ1-3, is KAGVTQTPRYLIKTRGQQVTLSCSPISGHRSVSWYQQTPGQGLQFLFEYFSETQRNKGNFPGRFSGRQFSNSRSEMNVSTLELGDSALYLCASSLGGASGNTIYFGEGSWLTVV.

The rearrangement uses TRBV19 and TRBJ2-1, with D perhaps assigned TRBD1 or TRBD2 (5 bases each). This CDR3 region has 14 residues. V was cut by 4 bases and J by 3 bases, with 10 bases left in between. From germline, CDR1 is LNHDA and CDR2 SQIVND (reference sequence). CDR3 protein: CASSTRGVYNEQFF. The CDR3 bases are TGTGCCAGTAGTACGAGAGGGGTCTACAATGAGCAGTTCTTC.

This sequence joins TRBV11-2 and TRBJ2-3, with no clear D. Germline assignment: CDR1 SGHAT and CDR2 FQNNGV. The CDR3 extends over 13 amino acids. V lost 0 bases and J 9 bases, leaving 10 bases between the germline ends. CDR3 in DNA: TGTGCCAGCAGCTTAGAACCCGTTGGGACGCAGTATTTT. Its translation: CASSLEPVGTQYF.